A selection of T cell receptor beta chains follows, all from one sample in a study of blood T cell repertoires in COVID-19. Here immunoSEQ multiplex PCR was the method, and the copy in TCRdb shows in-frame clones only, minus some. The table has 200,000 to 250,000 clones, 75% to 90% seen once. The sample was PBMCs or T cells enriched from blood (not recorded which). Every receptor here comes from a woman in her twenties or thirties who had recovered from COVID-19. Each CDR3 is given without its conserved first and last residue.

v_call,j_call,cdr3_aa
TRBV3-1/TRBV3-2,TRBJ2-7,ASSPLGRGREQY
TRBV4-1,TRBJ1-2,ASSRERFAGRYGYT
TRBV6-2/TRBV6-3,TRBJ2-3,ASSPYRPRGTDTQY
TRBV14,TRBJ2-2,ASSRRSEVLTGELF
TRBV10-3,TRBJ2-3,AIGTSGTSTDTQY
TRBV5-4,TRBJ1-2,ASSLMGQGAYGYT
TRBV6-5,TRBJ2-1,ASRSVRNEQF
TRBV28,TRBJ2-1,ASSLLAGVVQF
TRBV19,TRBJ1-1,ASTKRGGRNSNTEAF
TRBV7-2,TRBJ2-2,ASSLSGSLTGELF
TRBV4-1,TRBJ2-1,ASSQDGGGLAPNEQF
TRBV7-9,TRBJ1-2,ASSSLWGNYGYT
TRBV3-1/TRBV3-2,TRBJ2-3,ASSQRDSPGDTQY
TRBV30,TRBJ2-5,AWSVAVGQETQY
TRBV19,TRBJ2-1,ASSGGLAIYQSEQF
TRBV4-2,TRBJ2-3,ASSQWASEVGNTQY